The present TCR beta chain was sequenced within a study of T-cell reconstitution after alpha-beta-depleted transplantation in children. Of note for this clonotype: The target antigen is unknown.

TCRbeta library construction was performed incorporating unique molecular identifiers. TCRdb used MiXCR to reprocess the PCR reads, holding one entry per CDR3 protein. Here the sample spans approximately 230,000 distinct CDR3 sequences, 20% to 30% being singletons. General observations from the study: A year had passed since transplant, and T-cell counts and diversity by then came mostly from newly produced T cells. It was reported that alpha-beta T cells came from several hundred expanded graft clones (about two months after transplant). Certain patients had high TCRbeta diversity at day 60, and it came from recipient T cells and thymic progenitors that survived.

Germline CDR1 is SGHRS and CDR2 is YFSETQ. V was pared by 4 bases and J by 4 bases, with 6 bases of the junction left unmatched. This CDR3 is built from 14 residues. The chain links TRBV5-1 to TRBJ2-7, with 9 bases lining up with TRBD1. Sequenced material: PBMCs, mostly from graft donor cells, taken 360 days after TCRalphabeta/CD19-depleted stem cell transplant. This TCR was recovered from a female patient younger than 10 who had a stem cell transplant for congenital amegakaryocytic thrombocytopenia, so the T cells may come from the graft donor. The CDR3 nucleotides are TGCGCCAGCAGCATTGGACAGGGGCGTTACGAGCAGTACTTC. This codes for CASSIGQGRYEQYF. Based on the CDR3 plus reference TRBV5-1 and TRBJ2-7, the full variable domain is KAGVTQTPRYLIKTRGQQVTLSCSPISGHRSVSWYQQTPGQGLQFLFEYFSETQRNKGNFPGRFSGRQFSNSRSEMNVSTLELGDSALYLCASSIGQGRYEQYFGPGTRLTVT.